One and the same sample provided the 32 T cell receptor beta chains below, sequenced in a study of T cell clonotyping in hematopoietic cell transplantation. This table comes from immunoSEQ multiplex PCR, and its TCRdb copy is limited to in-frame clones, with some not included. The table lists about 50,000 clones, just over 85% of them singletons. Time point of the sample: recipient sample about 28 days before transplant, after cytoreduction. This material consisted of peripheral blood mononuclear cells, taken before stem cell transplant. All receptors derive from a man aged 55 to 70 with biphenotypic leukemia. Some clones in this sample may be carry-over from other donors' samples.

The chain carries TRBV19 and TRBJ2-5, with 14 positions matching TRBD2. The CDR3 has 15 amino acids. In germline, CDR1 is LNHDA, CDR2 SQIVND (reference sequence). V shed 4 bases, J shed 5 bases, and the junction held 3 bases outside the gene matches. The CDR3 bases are TGTGCCAGTAGTAAGGGACTAGCGGGAGAGGAGACCCAGTACTTC. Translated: CASSKGLAGEETQYF.

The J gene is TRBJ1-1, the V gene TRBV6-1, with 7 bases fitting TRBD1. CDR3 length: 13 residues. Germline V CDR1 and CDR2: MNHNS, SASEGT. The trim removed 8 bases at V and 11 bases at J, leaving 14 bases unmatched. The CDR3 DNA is TGTGCCAGCGAGAAGGGGGACAGAGCCGGGGCTTTCTTT. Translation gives CASEKGDRAGAFF.

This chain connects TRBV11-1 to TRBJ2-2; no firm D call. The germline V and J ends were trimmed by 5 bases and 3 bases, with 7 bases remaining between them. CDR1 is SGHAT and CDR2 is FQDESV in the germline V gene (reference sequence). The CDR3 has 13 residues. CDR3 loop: CASSPSHTGELFF. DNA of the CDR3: TGTGCCAGCAGCCCGTCCCACACCGGGGAGCTGTTTTTT.

For the CDR3, the DNA is TGTGCCAGCAGCCTAGCGGTTACAGATACGCAGTATTTT. Translated: CASSLAVTDTQYF. V and J are TRBV27 and TRBJ2-3; 7 nucleotides line up with TRBD2. Germline CDR1 is MNHEY and CDR2 is SMNVEV (reference sequence). The CDR3 has 13 amino acids. With 6 bases clipped from V and 3 bases from J, the junction kept 3 bases outside the gene matches.

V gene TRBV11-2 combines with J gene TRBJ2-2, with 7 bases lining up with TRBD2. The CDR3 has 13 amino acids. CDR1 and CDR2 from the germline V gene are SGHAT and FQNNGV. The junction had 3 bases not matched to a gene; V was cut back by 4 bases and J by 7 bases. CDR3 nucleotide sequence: TGTGCCAGCAGCTGGGGGGGGATCGGGGAGCTGTTTTTT. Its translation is CASSWGGIGELFF.

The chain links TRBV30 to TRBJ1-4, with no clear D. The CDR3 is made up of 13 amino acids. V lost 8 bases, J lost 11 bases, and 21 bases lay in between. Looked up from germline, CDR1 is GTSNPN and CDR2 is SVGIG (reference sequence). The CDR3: CAHSHTRTGKLFF. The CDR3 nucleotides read TGTGCCCACTCCCACACCAGAACTGGGAAACTGTTTTTT.

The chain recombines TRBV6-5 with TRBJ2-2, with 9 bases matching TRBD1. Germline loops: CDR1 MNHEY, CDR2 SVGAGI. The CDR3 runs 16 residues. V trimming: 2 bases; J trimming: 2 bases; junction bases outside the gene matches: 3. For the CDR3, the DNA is TGTGCCAGCAGTTACGACAGGGGGACAAACACCGGGGAGCTGTTTTTT. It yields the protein CASSYDRGTNTGELFF.

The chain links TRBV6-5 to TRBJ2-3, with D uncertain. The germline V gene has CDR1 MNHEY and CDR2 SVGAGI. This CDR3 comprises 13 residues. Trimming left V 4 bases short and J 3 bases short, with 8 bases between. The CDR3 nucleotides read TGTGCCAGCAGTTCCCGACGGACAGATACGCAGTATTTT. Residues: CASSSRRTDTQYF.

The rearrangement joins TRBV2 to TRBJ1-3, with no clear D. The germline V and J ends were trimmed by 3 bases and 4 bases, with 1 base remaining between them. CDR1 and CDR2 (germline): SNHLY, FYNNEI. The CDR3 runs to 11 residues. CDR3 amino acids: CASSEGNTIYF. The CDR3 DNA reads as TGTGCCAGCAGTGAGGGAAACACCATATATTTT.

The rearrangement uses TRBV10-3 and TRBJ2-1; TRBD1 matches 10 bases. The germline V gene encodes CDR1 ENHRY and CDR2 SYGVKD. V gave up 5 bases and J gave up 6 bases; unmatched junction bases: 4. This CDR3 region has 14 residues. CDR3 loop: CAISPGQGSNEQFF. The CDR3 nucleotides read TGTGCCATCAGTCCGGGACAGGGGAGCAATGAGCAGTTCTTC.

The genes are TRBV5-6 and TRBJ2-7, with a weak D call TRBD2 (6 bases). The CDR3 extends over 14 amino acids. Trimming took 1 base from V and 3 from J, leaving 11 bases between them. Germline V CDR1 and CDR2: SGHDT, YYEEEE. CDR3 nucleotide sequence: TGTGCCAGCAGCTTGCCGGGGGTTGGCTACGAGCAGTACTTC. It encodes CASSLPGVGYEQYF. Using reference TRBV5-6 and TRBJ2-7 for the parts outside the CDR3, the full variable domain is DAGVTQSPTHLIKTRGQQVTLRCSPKSGHDTVSWYQQALGQGPQFIFQYYEEEERQRGNFPDRFSGHQFPNYSSELNVNALLLGDSALYLCASSLPGVGYEQYFGPGTRLTVT.

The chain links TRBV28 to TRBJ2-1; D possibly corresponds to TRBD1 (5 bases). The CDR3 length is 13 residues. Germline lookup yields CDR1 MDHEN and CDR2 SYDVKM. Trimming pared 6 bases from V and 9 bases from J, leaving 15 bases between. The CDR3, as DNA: TGTGCCAGCAGCGAGACAGTTTTGAGTGAGCAGTTCTTC. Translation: CASSETVLSEQFF.

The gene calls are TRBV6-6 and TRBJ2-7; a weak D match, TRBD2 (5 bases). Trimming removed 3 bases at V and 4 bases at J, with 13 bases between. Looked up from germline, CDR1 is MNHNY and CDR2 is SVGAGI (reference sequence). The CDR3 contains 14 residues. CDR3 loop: CASSYGEMSYEQYF. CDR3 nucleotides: TGTGCCAGCAGTTATGGGGAGATGAGTTACGAGCAGTACTTC.

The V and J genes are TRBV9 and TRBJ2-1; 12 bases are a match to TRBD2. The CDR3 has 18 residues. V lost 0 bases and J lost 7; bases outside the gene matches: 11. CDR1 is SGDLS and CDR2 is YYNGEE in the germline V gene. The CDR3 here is CASSVGLAGGPFGNEQFF. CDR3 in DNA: TGTGCCAGCAGCGTAGGCCTAGCGGGAGGGCCATTCGGGAATGAGCAGTTCTTC.

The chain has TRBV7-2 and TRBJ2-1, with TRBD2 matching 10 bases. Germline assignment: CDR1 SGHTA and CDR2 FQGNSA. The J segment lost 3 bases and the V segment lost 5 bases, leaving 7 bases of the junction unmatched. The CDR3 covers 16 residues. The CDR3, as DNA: TGTGCCAGCAGCCCCTTCGGGACTAGCGACTACAATGAGCAGTTCTTC. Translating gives CASSPFGTSDYNEQFF.

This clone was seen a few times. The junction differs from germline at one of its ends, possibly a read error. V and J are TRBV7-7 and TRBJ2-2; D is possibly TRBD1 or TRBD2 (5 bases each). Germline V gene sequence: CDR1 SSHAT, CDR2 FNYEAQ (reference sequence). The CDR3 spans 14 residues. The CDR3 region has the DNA TGTGCTAGCAGCTGGGACGGGAACACCGGGGAGCTGTTTTTT. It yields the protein CASSWDGNTGELFF.

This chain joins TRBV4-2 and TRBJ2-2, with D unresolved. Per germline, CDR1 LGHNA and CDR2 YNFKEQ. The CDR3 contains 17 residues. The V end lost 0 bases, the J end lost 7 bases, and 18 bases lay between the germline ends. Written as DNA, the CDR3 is TGTGCCAGCAGCCAAGATATACCAGGCGCGGTTAGCGGGGAGCTGTTTTTT. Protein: CASSQDIPGAVSGELFF.

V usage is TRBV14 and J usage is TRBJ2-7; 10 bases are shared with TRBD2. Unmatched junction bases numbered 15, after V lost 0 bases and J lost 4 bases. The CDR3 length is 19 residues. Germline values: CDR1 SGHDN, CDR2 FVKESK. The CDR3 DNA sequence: TGTGCCAGCAGCCAAGATGACCTAGCGGGAGAAACACCGATTTACGAGCAGTACTTC. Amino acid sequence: CASSQDDLAGETPIYEQYF.

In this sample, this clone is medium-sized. The CDR3 nucleotides are TGTGCCAGCAGTTACGTCCGAGGTGGGGCCAACGTCCTGACTTTC. Its translation is CASSYVRGGANVLTF. This chain joins TRBV6-6 and TRBJ2-6, with D uncertain. The CDR3 is made up of 15 amino acids. Germline CDR1 is MNHNY and CDR2 is SVGAGI (reference sequence). V lost 2 bases to trimming and J lost 3 bases, with 8 bases between them.

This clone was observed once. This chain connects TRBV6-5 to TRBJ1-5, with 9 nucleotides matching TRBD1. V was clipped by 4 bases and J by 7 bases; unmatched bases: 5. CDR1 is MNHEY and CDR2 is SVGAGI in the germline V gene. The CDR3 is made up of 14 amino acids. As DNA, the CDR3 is TGTGCCAGCAGTTCTACAGGGGGCTACCAGCCCCAGCATTTT. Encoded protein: CASSSTGGYQPQHF.

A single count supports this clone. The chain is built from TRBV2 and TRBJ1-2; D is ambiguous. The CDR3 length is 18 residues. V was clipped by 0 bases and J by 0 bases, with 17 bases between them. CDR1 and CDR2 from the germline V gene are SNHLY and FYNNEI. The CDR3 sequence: CASSEASRGGQANYGYTF. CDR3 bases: TGTGCCAGCAGTGAAGCTAGTCGGGGTGGCCAGGCTAACTATGGCTACACCTTC.

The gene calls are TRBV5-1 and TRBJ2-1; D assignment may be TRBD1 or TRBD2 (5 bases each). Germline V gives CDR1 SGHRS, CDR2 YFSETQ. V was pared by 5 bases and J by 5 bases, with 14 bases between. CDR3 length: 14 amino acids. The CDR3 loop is CASSGTGGNNEQFF. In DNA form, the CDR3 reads TGCGCCAGCAGTGGGACGGGCGGCAACAATGAGCAGTTCTTC.

CDR3 region: CASSPRGFNEKLFF. DNA for the CDR3: TGTGCCAGCAGCCCCCGGGGGTTTAATGAAAAACTGTTTTTT. V is TRBV7-2 and J is TRBJ1-4, with D possibly being TRBD1 (5 bases). This CDR3 spans 14 amino acids. The germline V gene encodes CDR1 SGHTA and CDR2 FQGNSA. The ends were cut back, 5 bases at V and 4 bases at J, with 11 bases in the middle.

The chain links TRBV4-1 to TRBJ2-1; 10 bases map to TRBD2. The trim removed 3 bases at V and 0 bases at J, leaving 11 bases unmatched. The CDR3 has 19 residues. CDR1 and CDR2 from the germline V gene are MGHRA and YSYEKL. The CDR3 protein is CASSQSEREGPHSYNEQFF. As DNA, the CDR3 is TGCGCCAGCAGCCAGTCTGAGCGGGAGGGCCCCCACTCCTACAATGAGCAGTTCTTC.

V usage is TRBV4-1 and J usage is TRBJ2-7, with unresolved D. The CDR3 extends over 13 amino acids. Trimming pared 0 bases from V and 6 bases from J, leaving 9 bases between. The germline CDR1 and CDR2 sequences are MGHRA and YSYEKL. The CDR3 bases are TGCGCCAGCAGCCAAGATGAACAGCTCGAGCAGTACTTC. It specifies CASSQDEQLEQYF.

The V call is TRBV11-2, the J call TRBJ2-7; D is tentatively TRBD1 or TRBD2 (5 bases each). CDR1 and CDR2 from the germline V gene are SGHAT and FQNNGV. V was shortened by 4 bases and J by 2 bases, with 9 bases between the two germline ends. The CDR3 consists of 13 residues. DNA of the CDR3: TGTGCCAGCAGCTCCTGGGGGACCTACGAGCAGTACTTC. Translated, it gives CASSSWGTYEQYF.

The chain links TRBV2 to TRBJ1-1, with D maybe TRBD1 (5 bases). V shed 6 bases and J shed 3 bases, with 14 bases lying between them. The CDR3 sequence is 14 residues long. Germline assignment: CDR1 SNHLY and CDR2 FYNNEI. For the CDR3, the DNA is TGTGCCAGCAGATCTCGAGGGGCGGACACTGAAGCTTTCTTT. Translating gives CASRSRGADTEAFF.

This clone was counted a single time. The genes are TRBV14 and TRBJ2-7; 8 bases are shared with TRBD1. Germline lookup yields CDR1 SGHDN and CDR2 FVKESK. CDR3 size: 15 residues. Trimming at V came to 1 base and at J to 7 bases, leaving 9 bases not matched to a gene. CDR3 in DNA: TGTGCCAGCAGCCAAGCCCAATCAGGGGGCAAAGAGCAGTACTTC. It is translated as CASSQAQSGGKEQYF.

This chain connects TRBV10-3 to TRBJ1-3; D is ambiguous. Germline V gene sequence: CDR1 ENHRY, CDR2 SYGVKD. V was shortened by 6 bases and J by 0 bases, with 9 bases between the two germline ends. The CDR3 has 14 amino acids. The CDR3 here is CAIRLGNSGNTIYF. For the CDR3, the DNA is TGTGCCATCAGGCTGGGGAACTCTGGAAACACCATATATTTT.

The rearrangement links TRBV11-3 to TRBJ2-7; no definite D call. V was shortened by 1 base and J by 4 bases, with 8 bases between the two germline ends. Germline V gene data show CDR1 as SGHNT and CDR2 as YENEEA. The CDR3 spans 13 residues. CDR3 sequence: CASSLGPQYEQYF. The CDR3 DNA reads TGTGCCAGCAGCTTAGGTCCCCAATACGAGCAGTACTTC.

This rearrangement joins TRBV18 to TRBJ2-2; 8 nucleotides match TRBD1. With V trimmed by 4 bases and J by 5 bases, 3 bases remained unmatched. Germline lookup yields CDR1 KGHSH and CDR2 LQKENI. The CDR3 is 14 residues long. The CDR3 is CASSLNRGTGELFF. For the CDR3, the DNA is TGTGCCAGCTCACTAAACAGGGGGACCGGGGAGCTGTTTTTT.

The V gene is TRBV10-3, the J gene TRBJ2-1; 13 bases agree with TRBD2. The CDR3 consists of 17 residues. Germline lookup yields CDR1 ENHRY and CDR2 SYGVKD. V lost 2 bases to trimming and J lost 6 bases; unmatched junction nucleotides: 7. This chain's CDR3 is CAISETYRTSGSNEQFF. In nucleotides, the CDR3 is TGTGCCATCAGTGAGACTTATAGGACTAGCGGGAGCAATGAGCAGTTCTTC.